The text below deals with one T cell receptor (beta chain). This record belongs to a study of blood T cell repertoires in COVID-19. Overall study: The origin of the acute and convalescent COVID-19 samples was the United States, Italy and Spain. T cells, B-cell-depleted T cells, or PBMCs provided the cDNA or gDNA that served as material.

The authors' processing: Cell counts per sample came from amplifying reference gene primers. The table came from immunoSEQ multiplex PCR; TCRdb's copy has only in-frame clones and leaves some out. Clonal size and the V and J genes are those of that table, whereas D and trimming came from the DNA. This table has tens of thousands of clones, roughly 80% appearing once. The ends were cut back, 4 bases at V and 5 bases at J, with 20 bases in the middle. The germline CDR1 and CDR2 sequences are SGHDN and FVKESK. The CDR3 has 17 residues. The J gene is TRBJ2-2, the V gene TRBV14; maybe TRBD1 (5 bases). The sample taken for sequencing was peripheral blood. This TCR was recovered from a human donor in a cohort sampled during active COVID-19. The CDR3 protein is CASSPAWQGRRTGELFF. The CDR3 nucleotides are TGTGCCAGCAGCCCAGCGTGGCAGGGAAGGCGGACCGGGGAGCTGTTTTTT.